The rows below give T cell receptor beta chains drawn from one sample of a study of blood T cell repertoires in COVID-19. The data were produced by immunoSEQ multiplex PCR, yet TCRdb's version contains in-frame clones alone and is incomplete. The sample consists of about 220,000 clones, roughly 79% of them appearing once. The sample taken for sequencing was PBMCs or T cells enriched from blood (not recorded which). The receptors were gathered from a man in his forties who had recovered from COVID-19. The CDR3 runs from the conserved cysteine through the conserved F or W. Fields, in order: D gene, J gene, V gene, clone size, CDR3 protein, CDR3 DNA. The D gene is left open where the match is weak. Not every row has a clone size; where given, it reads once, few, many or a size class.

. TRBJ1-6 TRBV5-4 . CASSLDGGDSPLHF TGTGCCAGCAGCCTGGACGGGGGGGACTCACCCCTCCACTTT
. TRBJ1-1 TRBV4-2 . CASSQDRAGVHTEAFF TGTGCCAGCAGCCAAGATAGGGCAGGGGTACACACTGAAGCTTTCTTT
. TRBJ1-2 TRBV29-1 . CSAEEGGADGYTF TGCAGCGCCGAGGAGGGTGGGGCTGATGGCTACACCTTC
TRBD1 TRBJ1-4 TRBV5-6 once CASSEQGAANEKLFF TGTGCCAGCAGCGAACAGGGGGCGGCTAATGAAAAACTGTTTTTT
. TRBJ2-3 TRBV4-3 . CASSQTVSTDTQYF TGCGCCAGCAGCCAAACGGTCAGCACAGATACGCAGTATTTT
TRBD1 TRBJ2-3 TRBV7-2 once CASGTGTTDTQYF TGTGCCAGCGGGACAGGGACTACAGATACGCAGTATTTT
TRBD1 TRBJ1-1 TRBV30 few CAWSRGQGAFF TGTGCCTGGTCGAGGGGGCAGGGAGCTTTCTTT
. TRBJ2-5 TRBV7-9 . CASSNVRGPRETQYF TGTGCCAGCAGCAATGTCAGGGGCCCCCGAGAGACCCAGTACTTC
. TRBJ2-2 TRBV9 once CASSERLGPRELFF TGTGCCAGCAGTGAAAGACTAGGTCCCCGGGAGCTGTTTTTT
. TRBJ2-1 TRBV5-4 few CASSSTYNEQFF TGTGCCAGCAGCTCCACCTACAATGAGCAGTTCTTC
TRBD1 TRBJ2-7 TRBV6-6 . CASSYHGLTGAEQYF TGTGCCAGCAGTTACCACGGGTTGACAGGGGCCGAGCAGTACTTC
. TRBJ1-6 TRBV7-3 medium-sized CASSRLSSYNSPLHF TGTGCCAGCAGCCGACTGAGCTCCTATAATTCACCCCTCCACTTT
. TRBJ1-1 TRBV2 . CASRLNPTGSNTEAFF TGTGCCAGCAGGCTCAACCCAACAGGATCGAACACTGAAGCTTTCTTT
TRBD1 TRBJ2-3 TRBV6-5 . CASSLQGAVGADTQYF TGTGCCAGCAGTTTACAGGGGGCAGTAGGGGCAGATACGCAGTATTTT
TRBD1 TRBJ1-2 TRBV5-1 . CASSLFTDPTGALEGYTF TGCGCCAGCAGCTTGTTTACCGACCCGACAGGGGCCCTTGAGGGCTACACCTTC
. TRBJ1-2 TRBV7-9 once CASSTTEDRANYGYTF TGTGCCAGCAGCACCACCGAGGACAGAGCTAACTATGGCTACACCTTC
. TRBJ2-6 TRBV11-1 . CASSIGGSGANVLTF TGTGCCAGCAGCATCGGTGGCTCTGGGGCCAACGTCCTGACTTTC
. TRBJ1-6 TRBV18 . CASSPSGNSGNSPLHF TGTGCCAGCTCACCCTCGGGAAATAGCGGTAATTCACCCCTCCACTTT
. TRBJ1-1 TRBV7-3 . CASSLLGQRVRNTEAFF TGTGCCAGCAGCCTCCTCGGGCAGAGGGTGCGAAACACTGAAGCTTTCTTT
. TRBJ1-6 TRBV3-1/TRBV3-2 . CASSPNRPWISSYNSPLHF TGTGCCAGCAGCCCAAACAGACCCTGGATAAGCTCCTATAATTCACCCCTCCACTTT
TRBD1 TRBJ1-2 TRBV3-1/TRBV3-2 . CASSKRQGDYGYTF TGTGCCAGCAGCAAAAGGCAGGGGGACTATGGCTACACCTTC
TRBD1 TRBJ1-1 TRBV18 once CASSPRDRGYTEAFF TGTGCCAGCTCACCCCGGGACAGGGGGTATACTGAAGCTTTCTTT
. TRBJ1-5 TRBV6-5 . CASSLDQPQHF TGTGCCAGCAGTCTTGATCAGCCCCAGCATTTT
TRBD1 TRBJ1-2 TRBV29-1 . CSSWTGYLGDYGYTF TGCAGCTCCTGGACAGGGTACCTCGGCGACTATGGCTACACCTTC
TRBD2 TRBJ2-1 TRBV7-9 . CASTSGSGGEQSYNEQFF TGTGCCAGCACCTCCGGTAGCGGGGGGGAACAGTCCTACAATGAGCAGTTCTTC
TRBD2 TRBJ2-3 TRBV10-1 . CASSEGGSDTQYF TGCGCCAGCAGTGAAGGCGGGAGCGATACGCAGTATTTT
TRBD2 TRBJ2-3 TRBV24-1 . CATSDYSGASTDTQYF TGTGCCACCAGTGATTATAGCGGGGCCTCCACAGATACGCAGTATTTT
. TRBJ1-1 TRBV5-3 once CARSGGRLNTEAFF TGTGCCAGAAGCGGAGGACGGCTGAACACTGAAGCTTTCTTT
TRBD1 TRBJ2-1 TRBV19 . CASSTLRYRGQGNEQFF TGTGCCAGTAGTACCCTCCGTTACAGGGGGCAGGGGAATGAGCAGTTCTTC
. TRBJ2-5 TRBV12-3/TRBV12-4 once CASRDSYQETQYF TGTGCCAGCAGGGACAGCTACCAAGAGACCCAGTACTTC
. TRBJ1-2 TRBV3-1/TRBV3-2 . CASSPLPGGYGYTF TGTGCCAGCAGCCCCTTACCGGGGGGATATGGCTACACCTTC
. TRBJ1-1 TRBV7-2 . CASSLDRTAEAFF TGTGCCAGCAGCTTAGACCGGACAGCTGAAGCTTTCTTT
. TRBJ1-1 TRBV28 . CASSLIRANTEAFF TGTGCCAGCAGTTTAATCAGGGCGAACACTGAAGCTTTCTTT
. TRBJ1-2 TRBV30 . CAWSPGVNYGYTF TGTGCCTGGAGTCCGGGGGTAAACTATGGCTACACCTTC
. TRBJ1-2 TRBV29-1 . CSVAHRENYGYTF TGCAGCGTCGCACACAGGGAGAACTATGGCTACACCTTC
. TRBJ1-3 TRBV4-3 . CASSQELRGNTIYF TGCGCCAGCAGCCAAGAACTCCGTGGAAACACCATATATTTT
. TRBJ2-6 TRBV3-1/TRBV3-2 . CASSPGFGSGANVLTF TGTGCCAGCAGCCCGGGATTCGGCTCTGGGGCCAACGTCCTGACTTTC
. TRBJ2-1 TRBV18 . CASSRTPPPTGTFSSYNEQFF TGTGCCAGCTCACGCACCCCACCCCCGACCGGGACATTTAGCTCCTACAATGAGCAGTTCTTC
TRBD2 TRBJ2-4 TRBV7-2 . CASSFGDYRAKNIQYF TGTGCCAGCAGCTTCGGGGACTATCGGGCCAAAAACATTCAGTACTTC
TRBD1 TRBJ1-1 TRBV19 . CASTKLDRGNTEAFF TGTGCCAGTACCAAATTGGACAGGGGGAACACTGAAGCTTTCTTT
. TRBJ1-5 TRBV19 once CASSIQGQIVNQPQHF TGTGCCAGTAGTATCCAGGGTCAGATTGTTAATCAGCCCCAGCATTTT
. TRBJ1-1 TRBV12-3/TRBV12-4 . CASSLAGASEAFF TGTGCCAGCAGTTTAGCGGGGGCTTCTGAAGCTTTCTTT
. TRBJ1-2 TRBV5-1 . CASSVGDRYGYTF TGCGCCAGCAGCGTCGGAGATCGCTATGGCTACACCTTC
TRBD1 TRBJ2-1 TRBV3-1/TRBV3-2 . CASSQRGPEQFF TGTGCCAGCAGCCAAAGGGGGCCCGAGCAGTTCTTC
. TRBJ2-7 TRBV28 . CASSFQQALPEQYF TGTGCCAGCAGTTTCCAACAGGCCCTCCCCGAGCAGTACTTC
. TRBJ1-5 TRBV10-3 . CAISDQGPDSNQPQHF TGTGCCATCAGTGATCAGGGGCCAGATAGCAATCAGCCCCAGCATTTT
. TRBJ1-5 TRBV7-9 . CASSLGAGGGQPQHF TGTGCCAGCAGCTTAGGGGCGGGGGGCGGCCAGCCCCAGCATTTT
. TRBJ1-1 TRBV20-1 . CSATGRGAFF TGCAGTGCAACCGGGAGGGGAGCTTTCTTT
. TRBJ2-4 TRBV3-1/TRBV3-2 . CASSPNRPGNIQYF TGTGCCAGCAGCCCCAACAGACCGGGGAACATTCAGTACTTC
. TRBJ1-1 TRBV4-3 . CASSQDWGVTEAFF TGCGCCAGCAGCCAAGATTGGGGAGTCACTGAAGCTTTCTTT
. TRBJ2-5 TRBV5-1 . CASSYEGGGETQYF TGCGCCAGCAGCTACGAGGGAGGGGGAGAGACCCAGTACTTC
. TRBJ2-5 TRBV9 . CASSGPPSLRTQYF TGTGCCAGCAGCGGCCCGCCGAGCCTGCGGACCCAGTACTTC
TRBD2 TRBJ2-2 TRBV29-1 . CGGVAGGFNTGELFF TGCGGCGGGGTAGCGGGAGGGTTTAACACCGGGGAGCTGTTTTTT
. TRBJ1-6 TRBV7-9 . CASSLRGGYNSPLHF TGTGCCAGCAGCTTAAGGGGCGGCTATAATTCACCCCTCCACTTT
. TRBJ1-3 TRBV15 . CATRAQGPGNTIYF TGTGCCACCAGGGCACAGGGCCCTGGAAACACCATATATTTT
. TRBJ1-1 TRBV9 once CASSAGGTEAFF TGTGCCAGCAGCGCCGGAGGGACTGAAGCTTTCTTT
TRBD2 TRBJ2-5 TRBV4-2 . CASSLLFRTSGGQETQYF TGTGCCAGCAGCCTTCTCTTCCGGACTAGCGGGGGGCAAGAGACCCAGTACTTC
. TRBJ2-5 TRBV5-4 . CASSLDGNQETQYF TGTGCCAGCAGCTTGGACGGGAACCAAGAGACCCAGTACTTC
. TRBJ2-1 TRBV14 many CASSPTGPNEQFF TGTGCCAGCAGTCCCACAGGGCCCAATGAGCAGTTCTTC
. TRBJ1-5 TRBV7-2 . CASSPYNQPQHF TGTGCCAGCAGCCCCTACAATCAGCCCCAGCATTTT